This T cell receptor beta chain was recorded in a study of monozygotic twins with cystic fibrosis. Profiling relied on immunoSEQ multiplex PCR, and the TCRdb table lists in-frame clones only, not all of them. The data hold approximately 36,000 clones, with about 90% observed a single time. V shed 1 base and J shed 6 bases, with 13 bases lying between them. This CDR3 spans 15 amino acids. The germline gives CDR1 SGHAT, CDR2 FQNNGV. This TCR was sampled from a boy between 2 and 10 years old with cystic fibrosis. The V call is TRBV11-2, the J call TRBJ2-1; D is ambiguous. Source material: blood. The CDR3 sequence is CASSLGRAPLNEQFF. The CDR3 DNA sequence: TGTGCCAGCAGCTTAGGTAGGGCCCCTCTCAATGAGCAGTTCTTC.